A selection of T cell receptor beta chains follows, all from one sample in a study of cytomegalovirus exposure and HLA in healthy donors. Profiled with immunoSEQ multiplex PCR; TCRdb holds only in-frame clones, not every one. The table lists about 240,000 clones, 75% to 90% of them singletons. What was sequenced was PBMCs. All receptors derive from a woman aged 25 to 45 in good health and CMV-seropositive. The CDR3 runs from the conserved cysteine through the conserved F or W. D genes are given only for firm matches. Size is stated for part of the rows, as once, few or many counts, or as a class when the clone is expanded.

j_call clone_size d_call v_call cdr3_aa cdr3_nt
TRBJ2-5 . . TRBV7-8 CASSREETQYF TGTGCCAGCAGCCGTGAAGAGACCCAGTACTTC
TRBJ2-5 . TRBD2 TRBV5-1 CASSWGLAGAKQETQYF TGCGCCAGCAGCTGGGGACTAGCGGGAGCTAAGCAAGAGACCCAGTACTTC
TRBJ2-2 . . TRBV27 CASSFFGELFF TGTGCCAGCAGTTTCTTCGGGGAGCTGTTTTTT
TRBJ2-1 once . TRBV27 CASSFGQGNEQFF TGTGCCAGCAGTTTCGGTCAGGGCAATGAGCAGTTCTTC
TRBJ2-1 . TRBD2 TRBV27 CASSSGTSGRAKRGFNEQFF TGTGCCAGCAGCTCCGGGACTAGCGGGAGAGCAAAGAGAGGGTTCAATGAGCAGTTCTTC
TRBJ2-4 . . TRBV6-1 CASSEPLAKNIQYF TGTGCCAGCAGTGAACCCTTAGCCAAAAACATTCAGTACTTC
TRBJ2-7 . TRBD1 TRBV19 CASSIRQGSLYEQYF TGTGCCAGTAGTATAAGACAGGGAAGCCTCTACGAGCAGTACTTC
TRBJ2-1 . TRBD2 TRBV5-4 CASSGGTSGIYNEQFF TGTGCCAGCAGCGGAGGGACTAGCGGGATCTACAATGAGCAGTTCTTC
TRBJ2-3 . . TRBV10-3 CAISESRLSGTQYF TGTGCCATCAGTGAGTCCCGGCTGTCAGGTACGCAGTATTTT
TRBJ2-5 . TRBD1 TRBV7-9 CASSSDRGYLETQYF TGTGCCAGCAGCTCAGACAGGGGTTATCTCGAGACCCAGTACTTC
TRBJ2-2 . TRBD2 TRBV19 CASSTSGGLNTGELFF TGTGCCAGTAGCACCTCGGGGGGGCTGAACACCGGGGAGCTGTTTTTT
TRBJ1-2 . TRBD1 TRBV9 CASSVWAGGSYGYTF TGTGCCAGCAGCGTATGGGCAGGGGGATCGTATGGCTACACCTTC
TRBJ2-2 . . TRBV2 CASRKDHDSGELFF TGTGCCAGCAGAAAGGACCACGACAGTGGGGAGCTGTTTTTT
TRBJ1-2 . TRBD1 TRBV29-1 CSVEGGVGQDRAGGYTF TGCAGCGTTGAAGGTGGGGTGGGCCAAGACAGGGCTGGTGGCTACACCTTC
TRBJ1-2 . TRBD1 TRBV6-6 CASSPDRGYGYTF TGTGCCAGCAGCCCGGACAGGGGGTACGGCTACACCTTC
TRBJ2-2 . . TRBV7-9 CASSYFSLSRNTGELFF TGTGCCAGCAGCTATTTTTCCCTCTCTAGGAACACCGGGGAGCTGTTTTTT
TRBJ2-2 . . TRBV30 CASLGEDYGGELFF TGTGCCTCCCTGGGGGAGGATTATGGCGGGGAGCTGTTTTTT
TRBJ1-1 . TRBD1 TRBV6-6 CASRRTGDSTEAFF TGTGCCAGCAGGCGGACAGGGGATAGCACTGAAGCTTTCTTT
TRBJ2-1 . TRBD2 TRBV5-1 CASNELGLAGNNEQFF TGCGCCAGCAACGAACTGGGACTAGCGGGTAACAATGAGCAGTTCTTC
TRBJ2-7 once . TRBV5-1 CASTETGVYEQYF TGCGCCAGCACCGAAACCGGGGTCTACGAGCAGTACTTC
TRBJ2-7 . . TRBV18 CASSANSRESYEQYF TGTGCCAGCTCAGCAAATTCCAGGGAAAGCTACGAGCAGTACTTC
TRBJ2-1 . TRBD2 TRBV6-6 CASSPLAGEVNEQFF TGTGCCAGCAGCCCCCTAGCGGGAGAGGTGAATGAGCAGTTCTTC
TRBJ1-2 . TRBD1 TRBV4-2 CASSPREGQGNYGYTF TGTGCCAGCAGCCCAAGGGAGGGACAGGGGAACTATGGCTACACCTTC
TRBJ1-4 . . TRBV18 CASSRDREKLFF TGTGCCAGCTCACGTGACAGGGAAAAACTGTTTTTT
TRBJ1-2 . TRBD1 TRBV6-4 CASSELEGQIYGYTF TGTGCCAGCAGTGAATTAGAGGGACAGATCTATGGCTACACCTTC
TRBJ1-2 . TRBD1 TRBV5-6 CASSLTGGNYGYTF TGTGCCAGCAGCTTGACAGGGGGCAACTATGGCTACACCTTC
TRBJ2-3 few TRBD2 TRBV7-3 CASSPTSGTLTDTQYF TGTGCCAGCAGCCCGACTAGCGGGACACTCACAGATACGCAGTATTTT
TRBJ2-1 . . TRBV9 CASSVARGLSSYNEQFF TGTGCCAGCAGCGTAGCCAGGGGCTTGAGCTCCTACAATGAGCAGTTCTTC
TRBJ2-7 few . TRBV27 CASSPYASYEQYF TGTGCCAGCAGTCCCTACGCGTCCTACGAGCAGTACTTC
TRBJ2-6 once . TRBV4-1 CASSQDLGLMGGGFTGANVLTF TGCGCCAGCAGCCAAGATCTCGGCTTAATGGGGGGGGGCTTTACTGGGGCCAACGTCCTGACTTTC
TRBJ2-1 . TRBD2 TRBV6-1 CASSDLAGGPNEQFF TGTGCCAGCAGTGATCTAGCGGGAGGCCCCAATGAGCAGTTCTTC